The following is a TCR beta chain sequence with its context. Its target is unknown. These data belong to a study of T cells in Graves' hyperthyroidism and ophthalmopathy. Findings and limits, study-wide: A model built on 13 V-J features separated ophthalmopathy from stable hyperthyroidism. Also found in blood were most expanded thyroid clonotypes above 0.001.

Criteria for exclusion of patients were uncontrolled infection, other autoimmune disease, pregnancy or lactation. Regions amplified from RNA transcripts were the TCR beta CDR3 regions. The HTBI primer set served for first-round RT-PCR of the TCR CDR3. One entry per CDR3 protein results from TCRdb running MiXCR on the multiplex PCR reads. Altogether approximately 510,000 distinct CDR3 sequences are present, more than 20% being singletons, with the ten largest covering approximately 26%. The TCR was taken from a man between 18 and 35 years old with Graves' hyperthyroidism. The specimen sequenced was blood.

This chain's CDR3 is CASSFVSGTGLDEQYF. CDR3 DNA: TGCGCCAGCAGCTTCGTGAGTGGGACAGGGCTCGACGAGCAGTACTTC. The rearrangement joins TRBV5-1 to TRBJ2-7, with 9 positions matching TRBD1. Germline V CDR1 and CDR2: SGHRS, YFSETQ. The ends lost 2 bases at V and 5 bases at J; junction bases unmatched: 11. The CDR3 sequence is 16 residues long.